These T cell receptor beta chains were read from a single sample in a study of human T cells and chemical hapten exposure. Via MiXCR, TCRdb re-called the RACE reads, giving one row per CDR3 protein. The sample consists of about 84,000 distinct CDR3 sequences, more than 8.5% of them appearing once. This material consisted of whole blood, taken in connection with sensitization to the hapten diphenylcyclopropenone (DPC). Receptors were obtained from a woman in her twenties or thirties with alopecia areata. Some clones in this sample may be carry-over from other donors' samples. Each CDR3 is given with its conserved first and last residue. The order of the fields is V gene, D gene, clone size, J gene, CDR3 length, CDR3 DNA, CDR3 protein. A D gene is named only where the DNA matches it firmly. A row's size may be missing; if present it is once, few, many or a size class.

TRBV3-1	NA	few	TRBJ2-7	13	TGTGCCACCTCAGATCGGGTTTCGGTCGCGCAGTACTTC	CATSDRVSVAQYF
TRBV2	NA	many	TRBJ1-1	14	TGTGCCAGCAGTCAGGGGTGGGGAAGGGATGAAGCTTTCTTT	CASSQGWGRDEAFF
TRBV12-3/TRBV12-4	TRBD1	many	TRBJ1-5	14	TGTGCCAGCAGCCTAACAGGGGGCGGTCAGCCCCAGCATTTT	CASSLTGGGQPQHF
TRBV29-1	TRBD2	few	TRBJ2-3	16	TGCAGCGTTCCTATCACGGCTAGCGGATGGGTAAATACGCAGTATTTT	CSVPITASGWVNTQYF
TRBV29-1	TRBD1	few	TRBJ1-2	14	TGCAGCGTTGAGGTTCCAGGGACAGGGGGTTGCTACACCTTC	CSVEVPGTGGCYTF
TRBV3-1	NA	many	TRBJ1-1	14	TGTGCCAGCAGCCCCGGAGACAGAGACACTGAAGCTTTCTTT	CASSPGDRDTEAFF
TRBV20-1	TRBD1	NA	TRBJ1-6	15	TGCAGTGCCAGCCAGGTGACAGGGGCTAATTCACCCCTCCACTTT	CSASQVTGANSPLHF
TRBV5-1	NA	many	TRBJ2-7	13	TGCGCCAGCAGCTGGGACACAACCTACGAGCAGTACTTC	CASSWDTTYEQYF
TRBV10-3	NA	many	TRBJ2-2	15	TGTGCCTCCCGGACCACCAATGGGGTCGCCGGGGAGCTGTTTTTT	CASRTTNGVAGELFF
TRBV27	TRBD2	few	TRBJ2-1	15	TGTGCCAGCAGTTTTGTAGCGGGAAGCGACAATGAGCAGTTCTTC	CASSFVAGSDNEQFF
TRBV5-1	NA	few	TRBJ2-5	15	TGCGCCAGCAGCTCTGTACTGGGCCCCCAAGAGACCCAGTACTTC	CASSSVLGPQETQYF
TRBV3-1	NA	many	TRBJ1-5	15	TGTGCCAGCAGCCAACAGGGAATCGGCAATCAGCCCCAGCATTTT	CASSQQGIGNQPQHF
TRBV28	NA	NA	TRBJ2-7	14	TGTGCCAGCAGCTCCGGGGGGCGAGTCGACGAGCAGTACTTC	CASSSGGRVDEQYF
TRBV6-5	TRBD1	NA	TRBJ1-1	12	TGTGCCAGCAGCCAAGACAGGGGCGAAGCTTTCTTT	CASSQDRGEAFF
TRBV20-1	TRBD1	NA	TRBJ1-2	14	TGCAGTGCTACAGGGGGCCGACATAACTATGGCTACACCTTC	CSATGGRHNYGYTF
TRBV28	NA	few	TRBJ1-4	14	TGTGCCAGCAGGGAGATCGGAACTAATGAAAAACTGTTTTTT	CASREIGTNEKLFF
TRBV3-1	TRBD1	many	TRBJ2-3	14	TGTGCCAGCAGCCCAGGACAGGGCGCAGATACGCAGTATTTT	CASSPGQGADTQYF
TRBV7-7	TRBD2	many	TRBJ2-1	16	TGTGCCAGCAGCCCCACTAGCGGGGGGCGTCACAATGAGCAGTTCTTC	CASSPTSGGRHNEQFF
TRBV6-5	NA	many	TRBJ2-2	16	TGTGCCAGCAGTTACTGGACGGGAGCCTCCCTCGGGGAGCTGTTTTTT	CASSYWTGASLGELFF
TRBV2	NA	many	TRBJ1-5	14	TGTGCCAGCAGCCTCGACGGGGGGGATCAGCCCCAGCATTTT	CASSLDGGDQPQHF
TRBV6-2/TRBV6-3	NA	few	TRBJ2-7	13	TGTGCCAGCAGTCTGACAGCGTACTACGAGCAGTACTTC	CASSLTAYYEQYF
TRBV29-1	NA	many	TRBJ2-5	13	TGCAGCGTCCTCGGTCGGGGGCGGGAGACCCAGTACTTC	CSVLGRGRETQYF
TRBV28	TRBD1	NA	TRBJ2-7	14	TGTGCCAGCAGTCCAGGGGACAGGAGTTACGAGCAGTACTTC	CASSPGDRSYEQYF
TRBV11-3	NA	NA	TRBJ1-2	14	TGTGCCAGCAGCTTAAACAGCGCAGACTATGGCTACACCTTC	CASSLNSADYGYTF
TRBV7-2	NA	few	TRBJ1-6	13	TGTGCCAGCAGCTTAGTCTTTAATTCACCCCTCCACTTT	CASSLVFNSPLHF
TRBV2	NA	many	TRBJ1-2	16	TGTGCCAGCAGGACGGCGGCCTCTCGAGCGGGCTATGGCTACACCTTC	CASRTAASRAGYGYTF
TRBV7-3	TRBD1	NA	TRBJ2-3	16	TGTGCCAGCAGCTTTTCGGACAGGGAAAGCACAGATACGCAGTATTTT	CASSFSDRESTDTQYF
TRBV27	TRBD1	many	TRBJ1-1	13	TGTGCCAGCAGTCGGGACAGGTGGACTGAAGCTTTCTTT	CASSRDRWTEAFF
TRBV11-2	NA	many	TRBJ1-1	13	TGTGCCAGCAGCCGAGACACCCCTCCTGAAGCTTTCTTT	CASSRDTPPEAFF
TRBV6-6	NA	many	TRBJ1-1	15	TGTGCCAGCGACGGAACTGGGACCGCGAACACTGAAGCTTTCTTT	CASDGTGTANTEAFF
TRBV28	NA	NA	TRBJ1-5	13	TGTGCCAGCAGTCCTAGAACTGATCAGCCCCAGCATTTT	CASSPRTDQPQHF
TRBV7-9	TRBD1	many	TRBJ2-2	14	TGTGCCAAAGGGACAGACGCGAACACCGGGGAGCTGTTTTTT	CAKGTDANTGELFF
TRBV29-1	NA	many	TRBJ2-7	13	TGCAGCGTTGGCCGTGAGGTACAGGGCGAGCAGTACTTC	CSVGREVQGEQYF
TRBV13	NA	few	TRBJ1-6	16	TGTGCCAGCAGCTCGGGACGGGGGTCCTATAATTCACCCCTCCACTTT	CASSSGRGSYNSPLHF
TRBV20-1	TRBD1	NA	TRBJ1-5	17	TGCAGTGCTAGAGATTCGACAGGGAGCGGGAGCAATCAGCCCCAGCATTTT	CSARDSTGSGSNQPQHF
TRBV7-6	TRBD2	many	TRBJ2-3	13	TGTGCCAGCAGCTTAGGGGGACTAGCCACGCAGTATTTT	CASSLGGLATQYF
TRBV4-3	NA	many	TRBJ2-7	14	TGCGCCAGCAGCCAAGGGGGCGGTCACTACGAGCAGTACTTC	CASSQGGGHYEQYF
TRBV20-1	TRBD1	many	TRBJ1-1	17	TGCAGTGCTAGGTCCGGGACAGGGTATATGATGAACACTGAAGCTTTCTTT	CSARSGTGYMMNTEAFF
TRBV7-3	NA	NA	TRBJ1-1	14	TGTGCCAGCAGCTTATTTGGGGGGAACACTGAAGCTTTCTTT	CASSLFGGNTEAFF
TRBV11-1	NA	NA	TRBJ1-6	15	TGTGCCAGCAGCGCCGACGGCGGGATCGGCTCACCCCTCCACTTT	CASSADGGIGSPLHF
TRBV5-6	TRBD1	few	TRBJ2-1	16	TGTGCCAGCAGCTGGGGGACAGGGGAAACCTACAATGAGCAGTTCTTC	CASSWGTGETYNEQFF
TRBV6-2/TRBV6-3	NA	few	TRBJ1-1	11	TGTGCCAGCACCCCTGGAGGTGAAGCTTTCTTT	CASTPGGEAFF
TRBV7-6	TRBD1	NA	TRBJ1-1	15	TGTGCCAGCATCCCTGTCCCGGGACAGTTTTCTGAAGCTTTCTTT	CASIPVPGQFSEAFF
TRBV6-2/TRBV6-3	TRBD1	few	TRBJ1-6	19	TGTGCCAGCAGTTACACCCGGGACAGAATTGCCCTTTTTAATTCACCCCTCCACTTT	CASSYTRDRIALFNSPLHF
TRBV9	NA	NA	TRBJ2-7	12	TGTGCCAGCAGCGGGGGGTCTACCGAGCAGTACTTC	CASSGGSTEQYF
TRBV20-1	NA	many	TRBJ1-2	15	TGCAGTGCTAGCGGTTTTGACCGGCAGAGCTATGGCTACACCTTC	CSASGFDRQSYGYTF
TRBV6-5	NA	many	TRBJ2-6	18	TGTGCCAGCAGTTACTCGAATGGTTCCCCGGTGGGGGCCAACGTCCTGACTTTC	CASSYSNGSPVGANVLTF
TRBV5-1	NA	many	TRBJ1-1	13	TGCGCCAGCAGCAGGGGGGAGAACACTGAAGCTTTCTTT	CASSRGENTEAFF
TRBV30	TRBD2	NA	TRBJ2-7	18	TGTGCCTGGAGTGTCGTAGCCCGGGGTAGCGGGGGTCCCTACGAGCAGTACTTC	CAWSVVARGSGGPYEQYF
TRBV28	NA	many	TRBJ2-2	14	TGTGCCAGCAGTTTACTAGCCAACACCGGGGAGCTGTTTTTT	CASSLLANTGELFF
TRBV10-3	NA	many	TRBJ1-5	18	TGTGCCATCAAAGGTGGCCCCCAAGAACCCTCAAGGAATCAGCCCCAGCATTTT	CAIKGGPQEPSRNQPQHF
TRBV6-6	TRBD1	many	TRBJ2-7	14	TGTGCCAGCAGTCCCCAGGGGGACAGTTCCGAGCAGTACTTC	CASSPQGDSSEQYF